A single sample gave rise to the 17 T cell receptor beta chains below, sequenced in a study of T cell responses to AZD1222 COVID-19 vaccine. Libraries were prepared by immunoSEQ multiplex PCR; TCRdb keeps only in-frame clonotypes and omits some of them. The repertoire includes 75,000 to 95,000 clones, about 88% of them detected once, and 10% to 15% sits in the top ten. The source was peripheral blood, collected on day 0 of AZD1222 vaccination. The source of these receptors is an adult in good health.

The J gene is TRBJ1-1, the V gene TRBV28, with D maybe TRBD1 (5 bases). CDR1 is MDHEN and CDR2 is SYDVKM in the germline V gene. There are 12 residues in the CDR3. The V gene lost 6 bases and the J gene lost 7 bases, with 12 bases spanning the gap. The CDR3 spells CASSKQESEAFF. In nucleotides, the CDR3 is TGTGCCAGCAGCAAACAGGAAAGTGAAGCTTTCTTT.

The chain couples TRBV4-3 to TRBJ1-1; D might be TRBD1 (5 bases). The CDR3 totals 15 residues. The germline CDR1 and CDR2 sequences are LGHNA and YSLEER. Trimming shortened V by 0 bases and J by 5 bases, and 13 bases separated the two germline ends. CDR3: CASSQDTAGGTEAFF. The CDR3 DNA reads as TGCGCCAGCAGCCAAGATACGGCGGGGGGAACTGAAGCTTTCTTT.

This sequence joins TRBV4-2 and TRBJ1-2, with D possibly matching TRBD1 (5 bases). The V end was cut by 1 base, the J end by 4 bases, with 7 bases between. This CDR3 has 13 residues. Germline lookup yields CDR1 LGHNA and CDR2 YNFKEQ. The CDR3 reads CASSQAGPYGYTF. Written as DNA, the CDR3 is TGTGCCAGCAGCCAAGCAGGGCCCTATGGCTACACCTTC.

The genes are TRBV7-8 and TRBJ1-5, with D unresolved. Germline assignment: CDR1 SGHVS and CDR2 FQNEAQ. The ends were cut back, 5 bases at V and 5 bases at J, with 10 bases in the middle. This CDR3 is 13 amino acids long. The DNA of the CDR3 is TGTGCCAGCAGCACTCACACAGATCAGCCCCAGCATTTT. Amino acids: CASSTHTDQPQHF. Full variable domain (rest looked up from reference TRBV7-8 and TRBJ1-5): GAGVSQSPRYKVAKRGQDVALRCDPISGHVSLFWYQQALGQGPEFLTYFQNEAQLDKSGLPSDRFFAERPEGSVSTLKIQRTQQEDSAVYLCASSTHTDQPQHFGDGTRLSIL.

V gene TRBV7-3 combines with J gene TRBJ1-1, with a possible D match to TRBD1 (5 bases). In germline, CDR1 is SGHTA, CDR2 FQGTGA. The length of the CDR3 is 14 residues. Trimming pared 5 bases from V and 5 bases from J, leaving 15 bases between. The CDR3 is CASSRTNRGTEAFF. CDR3 sequence (DNA): TGTGCCAGCAGCCGCACAAATAGGGGTACTGAAGCTTTCTTT.

The chain has TRBV24-1 and TRBJ1-2, with TRBD1 identical over 11 bases. The CDR3 runs to 14 residues. V lost 6 bases, J lost 5 bases, and 4 bases stayed unmatched. CDR1 is KGHDR, CDR2 SFDVKD, per germline. The chain's CDR3 is CATSPGQGVYGYTF. CDR3 DNA sequence: TGTGCCACCAGTCCGGGACAGGGGGTGTATGGCTACACCTTC.

The rearrangement links TRBV18 to TRBJ2-1; 9 nucleotides align to TRBD2. The CDR3 contains 15 residues. Germline V gene sequence: CDR1 KGHSH, CDR2 LQKENI. V gave up 2 bases and J gave up 8 bases; unmatched junction bases: 7. CDR3 bases: TGTGCCAGCTCACCAGCCCTAGCGGGGTGGGATGAGCAGTTCTTC. Protein: CASSPALAGWDEQFF.

This chain links TRBV7-9 with TRBJ2-6; D remains unclear. With 1 base removed from V and 8 bases from J, the gap between germline ends came to 12 bases. The CDR3 consists of 15 residues. Germline V CDR1 and CDR2: SEHNR, FQNEAQ (reference sequence). The CDR3 is CASSLERPVTNVLTF. DNA of the CDR3: TGTGCCAGCAGCTTAGAGCGACCGGTGACCAACGTCCTGACTTTC.

This chain connects TRBV5-1 to TRBJ1-6; 7 nucleotides align to TRBD1. From germline, CDR1 is SGHRS and CDR2 YFSETQ. This CDR3 is built from 13 residues. The trim removed 5 bases at V and 7 bases at J, leaving 3 bases unmatched. This CDR3 reads CASRDRPNSPLHF. In DNA, the CDR3 is TGCGCCAGCAGGGACAGGCCAAATTCACCCCTCCACTTT.

The genes are TRBV5-1 and TRBJ1-5, with 8 nucleotides matching TRBD1. V shed 4 bases and J 4 bases; nucleotides not matched to a gene: 4. CDR1 and CDR2 from the germline V gene are SGHRS and YFSETQ. There are 14 residues in the CDR3. In nucleotides, the CDR3 is TGCGCCAGCAGCCCGGACAGGGAGAATCAGCCCCAGCATTTT. Protein product: CASSPDRENQPQHF.

The chain recombines TRBV4-3 with TRBJ2-1; D is unclear. Between the trimmed V and J ends, which lost 0 bases and 7 bases, there was a span of 7 bases. CDR1 and CDR2 from the germline V gene are LGHNA and YSLEER. The CDR3 extends over 13 amino acids. The CDR3 region has the DNA TGCGCCAGCAGCCAAGATGTTTGGAATGAGCAGTTCTTC. This sequence encodes CASSQDVWNEQFF.

This clone was detected a few times. The rearrangement links TRBV15 to TRBJ1-4; the D is unclear. CDR3 size: 16 residues. The V end was cut by 0 bases, the J end by 7 bases, with 15 bases between. The germline CDR1 and CDR2 sequences are LNHNV and YYDKDF (reference sequence). The CDR3 reads CATSRDKGSRAEKLFF. The CDR3 DNA follows: TGTGCCACCAGCAGAGATAAAGGCTCGAGGGCTGAAAAACTGTTTTTT. The full variable domain, its missing parts supplied by reference TRBV15 and TRBJ1-4, is DAMVIQNPRYQVTQFGKPVTLSCSQTLNHNVMYWYQQKSSQAPKLLFHYYDKDFNNEADTPDNFQSRRPNTSFCFLDIRSPGLGDTAMYLCATSRDKGSRAEKLFFGSGTQLSVL.

This clone has only one observation. The chain couples TRBV9 to TRBJ2-3; 10 positions agree with TRBD2. Per the germline V gene, CDR1 is SGDLS and CDR2 is YYNGEE. The CDR3 loop spans 16 amino acids. The V segment lost 3 bases and the J segment 0 bases; nucleotides outside the gene matches: 4. The CDR3 DNA follows: TGTGCCAGCAGCGCTAGCGGGGGAGATAGCACAGATACGCAGTATTTT. Amino acid sequence: CASSASGGDSTDTQYF.

The count of this clone is one. The genes are TRBV2 and TRBJ2-7, with 8 bases lining up with TRBD1. J gave up 3 bases and V 11 bases, and 3 bases lay outside the gene matches. CDR1 is SNHLY and CDR2 is FYNNEI in the germline V gene. CDR3 size: 11 residues. The CDR3 is CAGGQVYEQYF. DNA of the CDR3: TGTGCCGGGGGACAGGTCTACGAGCAGTACTTC.

The V call is TRBV9, the J call TRBJ2-7; 8 bases fit TRBD2. This CDR3 is built from 14 residues. The V and J ends lost 3 bases and 7 bases, in that order; junction bases with no gene match: 9. Germline lookup yields CDR1 SGDLS and CDR2 YYNGEE. Here the CDR3 DNA reads TGTGCCAGCAGCGAACTAGCGGTCCCGGGGGAGCAGTACTTC. Translated, it gives CASSELAVPGEQYF.

The CDR3 loop is CASSRLRTATSGELFF. CDR3 nucleotides: TGTGCCAGCAGCCGATTAAGGACAGCTACGTCGGGGGAGCTGTTTTTT. The chain carries TRBV6-2 or TRBV6-3 and TRBJ2-2, with D tentatively TRBD1 (6 bases). Trimming removed 6 bases at V and 8 bases at J, with 22 bases between. Germline V lookup: CDR1 MNHEY, CDR2 SVGEGT. The CDR3 is 16 residues long.

The chain employs TRBV5-1 and TRBJ2-5; D ambiguous. This CDR3 is built from 14 residues. Trimming took 0 bases from V and 1 from J, leaving 7 bases between them. From germline, CDR1 is SGHRS and CDR2 YFSETQ. CDR3 amino acids: CASSLDPSQETQYF. The CDR3 bases are TGCGCCAGCAGCTTGGACCCCAGCCAAGAGACCCAGTACTTC.